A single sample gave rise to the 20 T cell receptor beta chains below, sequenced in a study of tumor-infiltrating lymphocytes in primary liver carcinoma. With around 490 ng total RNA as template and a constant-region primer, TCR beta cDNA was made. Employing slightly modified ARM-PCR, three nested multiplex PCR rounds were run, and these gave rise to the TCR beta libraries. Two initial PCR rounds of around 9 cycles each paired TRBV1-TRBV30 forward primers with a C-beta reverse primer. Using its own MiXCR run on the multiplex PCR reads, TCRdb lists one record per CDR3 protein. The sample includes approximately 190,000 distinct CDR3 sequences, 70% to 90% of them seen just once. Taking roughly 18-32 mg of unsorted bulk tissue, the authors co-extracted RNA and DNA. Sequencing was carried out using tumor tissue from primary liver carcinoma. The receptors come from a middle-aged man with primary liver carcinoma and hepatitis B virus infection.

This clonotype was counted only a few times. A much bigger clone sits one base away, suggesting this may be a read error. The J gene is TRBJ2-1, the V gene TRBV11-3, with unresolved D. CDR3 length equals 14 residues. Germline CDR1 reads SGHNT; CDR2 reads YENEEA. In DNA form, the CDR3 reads TGTGCCAGCAGCTTATTTCCGGGCTACAATGAGCAGCTCTTC. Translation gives CASSLFPGYNEQLF.

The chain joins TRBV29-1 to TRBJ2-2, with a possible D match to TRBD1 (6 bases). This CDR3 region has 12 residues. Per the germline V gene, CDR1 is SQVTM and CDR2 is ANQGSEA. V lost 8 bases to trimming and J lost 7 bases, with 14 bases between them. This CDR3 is CSLGTWVGELFF. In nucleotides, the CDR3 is TGCAGCCTCGGGACATGGGTCGGGGAGCTGTTTTTT.

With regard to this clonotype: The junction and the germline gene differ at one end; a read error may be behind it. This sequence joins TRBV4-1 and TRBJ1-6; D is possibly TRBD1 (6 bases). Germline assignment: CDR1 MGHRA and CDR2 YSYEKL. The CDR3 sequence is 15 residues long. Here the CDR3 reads CASSQDNTGNSALHF. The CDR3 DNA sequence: TGCGCCAGCAGCCAAGATAACACAGGGAATTCAGCCCTCCACTTT.

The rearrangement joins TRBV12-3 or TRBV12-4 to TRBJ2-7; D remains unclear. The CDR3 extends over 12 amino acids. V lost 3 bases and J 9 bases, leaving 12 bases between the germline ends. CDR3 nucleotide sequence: TGTGCCAGCAGTTTGGAACACTTCGGGCAGTACTTC. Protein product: CASSLEHFGQYF.

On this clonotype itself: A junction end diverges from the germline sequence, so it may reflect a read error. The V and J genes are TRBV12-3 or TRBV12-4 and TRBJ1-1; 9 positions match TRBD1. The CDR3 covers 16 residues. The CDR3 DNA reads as TGTGCCAGCAGTTTCATCTTGGGACAGGGAAACAGTGAAGCATTCTTT. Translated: CASSFILGQGNSEAFF.

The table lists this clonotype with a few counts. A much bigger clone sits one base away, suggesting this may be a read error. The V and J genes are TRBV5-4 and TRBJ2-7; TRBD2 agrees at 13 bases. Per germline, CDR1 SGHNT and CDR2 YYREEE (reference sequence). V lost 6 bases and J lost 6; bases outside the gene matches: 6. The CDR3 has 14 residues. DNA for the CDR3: TGTGCCAGCAACTTACGGACTAGCGGGAGCGAGCAGTACTTC. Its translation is CASNLRTSGSEQYF.

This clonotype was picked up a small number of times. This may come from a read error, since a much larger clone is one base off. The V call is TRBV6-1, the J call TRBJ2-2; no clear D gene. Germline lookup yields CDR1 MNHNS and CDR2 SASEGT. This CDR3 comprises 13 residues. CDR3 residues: CVNAREVGGELFF. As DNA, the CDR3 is TGTGTCAACGCGAGAGAAGTAGGGGGGGAGCTGTTTTTT.

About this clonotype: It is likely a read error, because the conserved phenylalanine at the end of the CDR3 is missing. The CDR3, as DNA: TGTGCCAGCAAATCGGGGACAGGCACGCAGTATTCA. Its protein product is CASKSGTGTQYS. The V gene is TRBV6-1, the J gene TRBJ2-3; 8 bases agree with TRBD1. Germline V gives CDR1 MNHNS, CDR2 SASEGT. The CDR3 is 12 amino acids. The ends lost 7 bases at V and 9 bases at J; junction bases unmatched: 6.

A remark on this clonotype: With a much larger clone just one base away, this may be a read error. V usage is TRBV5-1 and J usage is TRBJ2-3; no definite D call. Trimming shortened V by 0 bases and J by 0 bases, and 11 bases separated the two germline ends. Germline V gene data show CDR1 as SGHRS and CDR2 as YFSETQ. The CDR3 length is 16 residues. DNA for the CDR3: TGCGCCAGCAGCTTGGGACCAGAGTGGAGCACAGATACGCAGTATTTT. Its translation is CASSLGPEWSTDTQYF.

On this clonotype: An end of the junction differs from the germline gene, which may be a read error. The CDR3 coding sequence is TGCGTCAGCAGCCAAAATCCTCGAACAGGCTATAATTCACCCCTCCACTTT. It specifies CVSSQNPRTGYNSPLHF. The chain couples TRBV4-3 to TRBJ1-6; D is perhaps TRBD1 (5 bases). The CDR3 totals 17 residues. The V gene's germline CDR1 is LGHNA and CDR2 YSLEER.

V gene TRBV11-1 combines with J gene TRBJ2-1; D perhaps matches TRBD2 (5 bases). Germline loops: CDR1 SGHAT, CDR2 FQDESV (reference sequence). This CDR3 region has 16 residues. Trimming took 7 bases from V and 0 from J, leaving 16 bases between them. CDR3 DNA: TGTGCCAGCAACTTGGGAGAGGTCAGCTCCTACAATGAGCAGTTCTTC. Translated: CASNLGEVSSYNEQFF.

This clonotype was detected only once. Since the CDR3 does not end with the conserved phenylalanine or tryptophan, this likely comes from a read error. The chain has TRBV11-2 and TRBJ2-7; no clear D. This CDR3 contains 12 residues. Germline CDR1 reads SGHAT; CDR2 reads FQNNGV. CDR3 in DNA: TGTGCCAGCAACTTAGCACTCGGCGAGCAGTACTTG. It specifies CASNLALGEQYL.

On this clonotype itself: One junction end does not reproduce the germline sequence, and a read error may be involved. DNA for the CDR3: TGTACCAGCACCCCTCTCTTAGCGGGAGGGATAAACGAGCAGTACTTC. Residues: CTSTPLLAGGINEQYF. The J gene is TRBJ2-7, the V gene TRBV6-6; TRBD2 agrees at 11 bases. The CDR3 is 16 amino acids. CDR1 is MNHNY and CDR2 is SVGAGI in the germline V gene (reference sequence).

The CDR3 spells CASSFGCLLAGGRRETQYF. In DNA, the CDR3 is TGTGCCAGCAGCTTTGGTTGCCTTCTAGCGGGAGGGCGGAGAGAGACCCAGTACTTC. The chain combines TRBV11-2 with TRBJ2-5; 12 bases line up with TRBD2. V dropped 3 bases and J dropped 4; count of bases not matched to a gene: 15. The germline V gene has CDR1 SGHAT and CDR2 FQNNGV. This CDR3 is built from 19 residues.

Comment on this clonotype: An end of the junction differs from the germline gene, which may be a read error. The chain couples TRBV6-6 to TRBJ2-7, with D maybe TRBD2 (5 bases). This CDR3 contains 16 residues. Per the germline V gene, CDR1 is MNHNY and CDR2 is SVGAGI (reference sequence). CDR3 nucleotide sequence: TGTGCGAGCAGTCATCGAGCGGAAGGGCCTACCTACGAGCTGTACTTC. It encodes CASSHRAEGPTYELYF.

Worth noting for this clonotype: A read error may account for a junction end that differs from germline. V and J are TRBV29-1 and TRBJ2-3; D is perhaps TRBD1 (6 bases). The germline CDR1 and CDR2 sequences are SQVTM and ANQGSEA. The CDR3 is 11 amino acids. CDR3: CSGTQGPTLYF. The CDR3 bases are TGCAGCGGAACCCAGGGGCCCACGCTGTATTTT.

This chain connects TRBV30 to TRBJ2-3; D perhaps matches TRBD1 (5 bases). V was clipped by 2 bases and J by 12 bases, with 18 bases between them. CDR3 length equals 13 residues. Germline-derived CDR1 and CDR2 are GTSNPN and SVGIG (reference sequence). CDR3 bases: TGTGCCTGGAGTACAGGCTACCCAGATTCACAGTATTTT. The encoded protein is CAWSTGYPDSQYF.

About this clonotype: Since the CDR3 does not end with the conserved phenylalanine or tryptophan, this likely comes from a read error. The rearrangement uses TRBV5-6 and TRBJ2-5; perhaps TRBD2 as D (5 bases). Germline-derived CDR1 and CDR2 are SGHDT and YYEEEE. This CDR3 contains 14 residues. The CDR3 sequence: CASSLKASQDTQYL. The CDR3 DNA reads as TGTGCCAGCAGCTTGAAGGCTAGCCAAGATACCCAGTACTTA.

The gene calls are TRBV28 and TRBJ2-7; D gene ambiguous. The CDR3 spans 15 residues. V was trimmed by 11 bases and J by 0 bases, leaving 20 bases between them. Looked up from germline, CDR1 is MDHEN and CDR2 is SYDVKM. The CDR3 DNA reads TGTGCCGCCAGTTCTTACTCGAGGAGCTCCTACGAGCAGTACTTC. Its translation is CAASSYSRSSYEQYF.

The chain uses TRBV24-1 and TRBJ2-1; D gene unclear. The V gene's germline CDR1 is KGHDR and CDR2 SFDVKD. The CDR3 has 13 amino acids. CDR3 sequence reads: CATPSVLANEQFF. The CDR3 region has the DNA TGTGCTACCCCATCGGTACTGGCAAATGAGCAGTTCTTC.